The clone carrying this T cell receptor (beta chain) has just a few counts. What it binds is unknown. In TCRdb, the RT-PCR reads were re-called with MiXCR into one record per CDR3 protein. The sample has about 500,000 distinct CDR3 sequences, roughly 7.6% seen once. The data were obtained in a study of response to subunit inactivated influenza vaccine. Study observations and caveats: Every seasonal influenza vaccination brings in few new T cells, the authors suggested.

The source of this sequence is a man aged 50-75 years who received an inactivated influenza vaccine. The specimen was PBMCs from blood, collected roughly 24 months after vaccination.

CDR3 amino acids: CASSSRDRGNGELFF. In nucleotides, the CDR3 is TGTGCCAGCAGTTCCCGGGACAGGGGGAACGGGGAGCTGTTTTTT. The J gene is TRBJ2-2, the V gene TRBV27, with 11 bases that match TRBD1. Germline V gene sequence: CDR1 MNHEY, CDR2 SMNVEV (reference sequence). This CDR3 is built from 15 residues. V was pared by 4 bases and J by 7 bases, with 5 bases of the junction left unmatched.